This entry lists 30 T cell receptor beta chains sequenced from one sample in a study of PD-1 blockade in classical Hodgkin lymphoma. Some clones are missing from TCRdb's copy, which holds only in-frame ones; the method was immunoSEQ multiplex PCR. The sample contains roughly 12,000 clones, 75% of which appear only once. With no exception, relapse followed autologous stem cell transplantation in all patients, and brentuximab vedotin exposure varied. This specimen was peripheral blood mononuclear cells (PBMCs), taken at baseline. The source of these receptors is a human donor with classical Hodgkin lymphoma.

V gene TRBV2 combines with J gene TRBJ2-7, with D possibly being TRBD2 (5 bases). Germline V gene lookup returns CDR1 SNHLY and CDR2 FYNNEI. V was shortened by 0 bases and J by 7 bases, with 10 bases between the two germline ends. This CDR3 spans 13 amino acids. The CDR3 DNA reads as TGTGCCAGCAGTGAAGCCGAGGGAAGGGAGCAGTACTTC. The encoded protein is CASSEAEGREQYF.

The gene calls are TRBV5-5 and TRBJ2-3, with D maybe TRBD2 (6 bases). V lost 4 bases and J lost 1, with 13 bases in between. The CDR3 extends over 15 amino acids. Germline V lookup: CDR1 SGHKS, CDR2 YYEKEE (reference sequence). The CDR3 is CASSLAGTGTDTQYF. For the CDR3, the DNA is TGTGCCAGCAGCCTTGCGGGGACGGGCACAGATACGCAGTATTTT.

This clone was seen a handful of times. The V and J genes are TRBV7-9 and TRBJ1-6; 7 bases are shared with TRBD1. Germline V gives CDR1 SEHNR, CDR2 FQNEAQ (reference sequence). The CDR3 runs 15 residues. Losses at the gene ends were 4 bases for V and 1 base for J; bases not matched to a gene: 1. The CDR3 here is CASSSGGSYNSPLHF. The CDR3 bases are TGTGCCAGCAGCTCAGGGGGTTCCTATAATTCACCCCTCCACTTT.

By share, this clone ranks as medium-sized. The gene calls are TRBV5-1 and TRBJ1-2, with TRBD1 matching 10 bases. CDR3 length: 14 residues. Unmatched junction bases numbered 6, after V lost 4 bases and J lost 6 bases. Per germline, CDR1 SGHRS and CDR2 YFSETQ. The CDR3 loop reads CASSPPGTGDGYTF. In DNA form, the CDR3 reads TGCGCCAGCAGCCCGCCCGGGACAGGGGATGGCTACACCTTC.

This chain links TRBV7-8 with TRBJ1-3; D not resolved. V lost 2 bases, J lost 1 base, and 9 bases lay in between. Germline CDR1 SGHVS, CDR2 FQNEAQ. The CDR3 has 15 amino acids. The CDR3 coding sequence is TGTGCCAGCAGCTTATCTGCGGGGTCTGGAAACACCATATATTTT. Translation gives CASSLSAGSGNTIYF.

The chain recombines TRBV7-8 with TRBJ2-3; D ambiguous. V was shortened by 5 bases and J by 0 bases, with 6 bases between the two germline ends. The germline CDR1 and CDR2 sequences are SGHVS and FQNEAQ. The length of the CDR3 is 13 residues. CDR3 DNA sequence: TGTGCCAGCAGCCATTCGAGCACAGATACGCAGTATTTT. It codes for CASSHSSTDTQYF.

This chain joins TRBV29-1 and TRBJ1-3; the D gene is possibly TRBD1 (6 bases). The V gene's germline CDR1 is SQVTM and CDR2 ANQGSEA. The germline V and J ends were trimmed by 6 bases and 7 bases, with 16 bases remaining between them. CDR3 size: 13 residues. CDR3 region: CSVRLGGPNTIYF. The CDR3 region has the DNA TGCAGCGTCCGCCTCGGGGGGCCGAACACCATATATTTT.

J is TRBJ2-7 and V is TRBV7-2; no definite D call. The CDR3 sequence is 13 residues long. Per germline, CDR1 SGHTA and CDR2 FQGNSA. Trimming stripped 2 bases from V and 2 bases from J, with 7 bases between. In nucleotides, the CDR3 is TGTGCCAGCAGCTTATATGGTACCTACGAGCAGTACTTC. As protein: CASSLYGTYEQYF.

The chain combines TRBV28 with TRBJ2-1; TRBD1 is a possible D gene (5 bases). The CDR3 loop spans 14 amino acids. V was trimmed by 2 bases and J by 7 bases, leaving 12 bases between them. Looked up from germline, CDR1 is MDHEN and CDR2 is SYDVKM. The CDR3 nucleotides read TGTGCCAGCAGTTTAATCAGGGATGGGAATGAGCAGTTCTTC. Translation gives CASSLIRDGNEQFF.

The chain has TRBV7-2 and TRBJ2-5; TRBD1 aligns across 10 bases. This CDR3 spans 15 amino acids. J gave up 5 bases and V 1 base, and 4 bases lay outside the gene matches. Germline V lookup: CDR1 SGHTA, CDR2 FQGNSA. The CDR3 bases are TGTGCCAGCAGCTTAGGCCCGGGACAGGGGGAGACCCAGTACTTC. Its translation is CASSLGPGQGETQYF.

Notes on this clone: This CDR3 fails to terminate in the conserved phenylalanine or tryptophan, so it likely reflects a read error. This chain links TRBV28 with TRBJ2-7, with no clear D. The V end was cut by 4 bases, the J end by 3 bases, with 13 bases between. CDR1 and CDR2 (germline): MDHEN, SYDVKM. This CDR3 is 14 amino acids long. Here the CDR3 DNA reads TGTGCCAGCAGTTCCTACTTGAGAATCTACGAGCAGTACCTC. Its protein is CASSSYLRIYEQYL.

CDR3 loop: CASAPGLSYEQYF. The CDR3 DNA follows: TGTGCCAGCGCGCCAGGGCTGTCCTACGAGCAGTACTTC. The chain is built from TRBV5-4 and TRBJ2-7; possible D gene TRBD1, 5 bases. The CDR3 loop spans 13 amino acids. Germline V CDR1 and CDR2: SGHNT, YYREEE (reference sequence). Trimming removed 7 bases at V and 1 base at J, with 12 bases between.

The CDR3 is CASSFGRHLSGNTIYF. Here the CDR3 DNA reads TGTGCCAGCAGTTTCGGCAGACATTTGTCTGGAAACACCATATATTTT. The chain couples TRBV28 to TRBJ1-3, with unresolved D. From germline, CDR1 is MDHEN and CDR2 SYDVKM. There are 16 residues in the CDR3. The germline V and J ends were trimmed by 3 bases and 1 base, with 13 bases remaining between them.

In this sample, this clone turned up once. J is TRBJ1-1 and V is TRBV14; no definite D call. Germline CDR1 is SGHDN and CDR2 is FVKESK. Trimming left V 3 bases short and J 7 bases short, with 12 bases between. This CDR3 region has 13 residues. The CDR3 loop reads CASSQSTTSEAFF. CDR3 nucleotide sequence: TGTGCCAGCAGCCAGTCTACGACCAGTGAAGCTTTCTTT.

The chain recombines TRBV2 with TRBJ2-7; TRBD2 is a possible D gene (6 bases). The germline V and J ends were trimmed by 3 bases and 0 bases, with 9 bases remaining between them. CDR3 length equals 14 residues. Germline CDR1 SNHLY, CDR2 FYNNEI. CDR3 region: CASSDAGSSYEQYF. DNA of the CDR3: TGTGCCAGCAGTGACGCCGGGAGCTCCTACGAGCAGTACTTC.

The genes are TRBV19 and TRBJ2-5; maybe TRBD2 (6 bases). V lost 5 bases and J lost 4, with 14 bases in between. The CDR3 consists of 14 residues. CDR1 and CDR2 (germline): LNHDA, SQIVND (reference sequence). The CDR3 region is CASSQTRRGETQYF. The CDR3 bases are TGTGCCAGTAGTCAAACCCGGAGGGGAGAGACCCAGTACTTC.

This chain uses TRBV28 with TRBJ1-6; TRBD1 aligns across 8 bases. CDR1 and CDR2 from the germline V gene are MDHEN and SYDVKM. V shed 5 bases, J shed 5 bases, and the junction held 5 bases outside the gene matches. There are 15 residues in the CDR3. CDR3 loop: CASSTGQAHNSPLHF. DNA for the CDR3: TGTGCCAGCAGTACGGGACAGGCCCATAATTCACCCCTCCACTTT.

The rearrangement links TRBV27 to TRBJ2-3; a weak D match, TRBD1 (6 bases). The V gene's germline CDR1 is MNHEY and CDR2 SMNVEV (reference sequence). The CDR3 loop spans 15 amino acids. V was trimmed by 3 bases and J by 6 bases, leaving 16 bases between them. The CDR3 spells CASSFSRGMGDTQYF. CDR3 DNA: TGTGCCAGCAGTTTTTCAAGGGGGATGGGGGATACGCAGTATTTT.

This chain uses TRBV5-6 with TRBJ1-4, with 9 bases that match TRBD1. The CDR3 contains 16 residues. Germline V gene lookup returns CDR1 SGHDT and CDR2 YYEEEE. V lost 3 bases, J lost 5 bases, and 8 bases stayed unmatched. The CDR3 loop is CASSWGTGTGNEKLFF. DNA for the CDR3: TGTGCCAGCAGCTGGGGGACAGGGACGGGGAATGAAAAACTGTTTTTT.

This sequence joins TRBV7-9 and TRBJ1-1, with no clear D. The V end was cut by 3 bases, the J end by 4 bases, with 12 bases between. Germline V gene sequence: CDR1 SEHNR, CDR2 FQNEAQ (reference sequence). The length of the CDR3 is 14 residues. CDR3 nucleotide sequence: TGTGCCAGCAGCTTGAGCAGTCGACCCACTGAAGCTTTCTTT. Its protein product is CASSLSSRPTEAFF.

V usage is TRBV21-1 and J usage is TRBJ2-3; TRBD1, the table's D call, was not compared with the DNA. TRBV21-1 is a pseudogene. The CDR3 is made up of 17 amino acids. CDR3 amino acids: CASSKFMGTGDTDTQYF. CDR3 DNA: TGTGCCAGCAGCAAATTCATGGGGACAGGGGACACAGATACGCAGTATTTT.

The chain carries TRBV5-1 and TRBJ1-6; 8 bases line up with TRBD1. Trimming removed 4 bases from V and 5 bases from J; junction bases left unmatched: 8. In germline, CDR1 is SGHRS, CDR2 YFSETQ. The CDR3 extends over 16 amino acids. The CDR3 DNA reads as TGCGCCAGCAGCCCCGGGGACAGGTCGAATAATTCACCCCTCCACTTT. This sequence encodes CASSPGDRSNNSPLHF.

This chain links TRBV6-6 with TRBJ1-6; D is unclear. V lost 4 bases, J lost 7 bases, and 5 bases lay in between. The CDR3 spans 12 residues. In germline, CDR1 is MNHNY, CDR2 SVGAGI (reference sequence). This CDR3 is CASSFQNSPLHF. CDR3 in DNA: TGTGCCAGCAGTTTCCAAAATTCACCCCTCCACTTT.

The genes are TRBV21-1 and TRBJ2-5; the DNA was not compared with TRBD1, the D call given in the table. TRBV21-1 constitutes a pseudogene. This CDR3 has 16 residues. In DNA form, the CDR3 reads TGTGCCAGCAGCTCCCGGGACAGGAGGGAGAGAGAGACCCAGTACTTC. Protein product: CASSSRDRRERETQYF.

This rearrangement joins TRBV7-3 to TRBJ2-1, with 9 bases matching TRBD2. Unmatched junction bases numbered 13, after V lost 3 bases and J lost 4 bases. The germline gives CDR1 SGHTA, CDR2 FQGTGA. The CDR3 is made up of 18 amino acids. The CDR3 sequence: CASSLDGTSMSLYNEQFF. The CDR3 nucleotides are TGTGCCAGCAGCTTGGACGGGACTAGCATGTCTCTTTACAATGAGCAGTTCTTC.

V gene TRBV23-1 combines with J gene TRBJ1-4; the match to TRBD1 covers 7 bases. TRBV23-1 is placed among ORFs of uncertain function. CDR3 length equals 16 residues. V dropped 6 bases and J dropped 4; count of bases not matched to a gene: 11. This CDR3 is CASSPQGGQSNEKLFF. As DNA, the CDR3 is TGCGCCAGCAGCCCTCAAGGGGGACAGAGTAATGAAAAACTGTTTTTT.

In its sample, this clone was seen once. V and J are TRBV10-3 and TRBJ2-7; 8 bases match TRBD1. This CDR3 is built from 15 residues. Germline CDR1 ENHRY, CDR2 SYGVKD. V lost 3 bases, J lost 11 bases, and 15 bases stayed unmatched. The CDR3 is CAISDLGTGPTGKYF. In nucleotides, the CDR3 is TGTGCCATCAGTGATCTCGGGACAGGCCCTACTGGCAAGTACTTC.

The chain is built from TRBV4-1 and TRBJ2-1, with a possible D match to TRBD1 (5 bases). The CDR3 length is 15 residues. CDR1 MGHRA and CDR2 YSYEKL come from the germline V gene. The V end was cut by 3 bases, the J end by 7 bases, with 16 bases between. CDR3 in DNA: TGCGCCAGCAGCCACTCTACTCGGGCAGGGAATGAGCAGTTCTTC. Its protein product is CASSHSTRAGNEQFF.

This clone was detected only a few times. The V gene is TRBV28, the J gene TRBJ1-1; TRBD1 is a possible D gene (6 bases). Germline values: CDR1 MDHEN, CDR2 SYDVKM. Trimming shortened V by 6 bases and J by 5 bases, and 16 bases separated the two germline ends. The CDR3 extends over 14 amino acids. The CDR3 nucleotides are TGTGCCAGCAGATCCAGAGAGGGGGGGACTGAAGCTTTCTTT. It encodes CASRSREGGTEAFF.

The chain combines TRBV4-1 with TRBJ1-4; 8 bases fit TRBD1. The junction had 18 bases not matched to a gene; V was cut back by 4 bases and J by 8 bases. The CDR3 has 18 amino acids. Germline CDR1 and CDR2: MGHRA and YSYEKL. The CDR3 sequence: CASSPTRTGTPNYEKLFF. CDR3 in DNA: TGCGCCAGCAGCCCGACTCGGACAGGGACCCCTAATTACGAAAAACTGTTTTTT.